The T cell receptor (beta chain) under discussion was sequenced for a study of CD8 T cells in ankylosing spondylitis. Germline V gene sequence: CDR1 SGDLS, CDR2 YYNGEE. Trimming removed 0 bases from V and 2 bases from J; junction bases left unmatched: 7. This CDR3 comprises 16 residues. This clonotype was seen a few times. TCRdb analysed the 5' RACE reads with MiXCR anew, one entry per CDR3 protein. The sample records around 250,000 distinct CDR3 sequences, roughly 18% being singletons. This chain uses TRBV9 with TRBJ1-1; 7 nucleotides line up with TRBD1. Sequenced: blood, either unsorted or a sorted T cell fraction (not recorded which). The origin of this receptor is a male donor with ankylosing spondylitis or in good health (not recorded which). The CDR3 DNA reads TGTGCCAGCAGCGTAGGTGACAGGGTGATTAACACTGAAGCTTTCTTT. Protein: CASSVGDRVINTEAFF.